The subject of this entry is one T cell receptor (beta chain). The antigen is not known. The same CDR3 arises from other DNA sequences in this sample as well. These donors, healthy bone marrow donors, were studied. The PCR contained 60 Vbeta and 13 Jbeta primers. The table came from immunoSEQ multiplex PCR; TCRdb's copy has only in-frame clones and leaves some out. The table records about 97,000 clones, around 73% of them present only once. The V end was cut by 0 bases, the J end by 0 bases, with 4 bases between. Per germline, CDR1 PRHDT and CDR2 FYEKMQ (reference sequence). The CDR3 is 14 residues long. This entry is derived from a study of cytomegalovirus exposure and HLA in healthy donors. Study conclusions and caveats: A previous analysis found most TCR beta V segments productive roughly 87% or roughly 30% of the time. A later analysis reportedly found fewer N-insertions in an Asian-associated ancestry cluster than the approximately 670-donor mean. Three chains linked to CMV were shown in vitro to be specific for CMV antigens.

This TCR came from a man aged 40-50 years in good health and CMV-seronegative. The specimen sequenced was PBMCs. The V and J genes are TRBV13 and TRBJ2-3; no firm D call. The CDR3 here is CASSLGRSTDTQYF. CDR3 nucleotides: TGTGCCAGCAGCTTAGGGCGTAGCACAGATACGCAGTATTTT.